This T cell receptor beta chain was sequenced for a study of shared clonotypes between healthy human individuals. Trimming shortened V by 1 base and J by 1 base, and 6 bases separated the two germline ends. The CDR3 contains 14 residues. The germline V gene encodes CDR1 MGHDK and CDR2 SYGVNS. The naive CD8 population came from CD45RO-negative cells selected for CCR7, without terminally differentiated effector memory CD45RA+ cells. At deep level, the assay was performed. The method was immunoSEQ multiplex PCR; TCRdb's version includes in-frame clones alone and lacks a portion of them. The sample has more than 2 million clones, approximately 92% seen once; the top ten hold approximately 1.6%.

The TCR was taken from a man younger than 35 in good health. Some clones in this sample may be carry-over from other donors' samples. Source material: naive CD8+ T cells from PBMCs. The chain links TRBV25-1 to TRBJ2-3; D unclear. This chain's CDR3 is CASSESGGTDTQYF. CDR3 DNA sequence: TGTGCCAGCAGTGAATCTGGTGGCACAGATACGCAGTATTTT. Looking up the rest from reference TRBV25-1 and TRBJ2-3 gives the full variable domain: EADIYQTPRYLVIGTGKKITLECSQTMGHDKMYWYQQDPGMELHLIHYSYGVNSTEKGDLSSESTVSRIRTEHFPLTLESARPSHTSQYLCASSESGGTDTQYFGPGTRLTVL.